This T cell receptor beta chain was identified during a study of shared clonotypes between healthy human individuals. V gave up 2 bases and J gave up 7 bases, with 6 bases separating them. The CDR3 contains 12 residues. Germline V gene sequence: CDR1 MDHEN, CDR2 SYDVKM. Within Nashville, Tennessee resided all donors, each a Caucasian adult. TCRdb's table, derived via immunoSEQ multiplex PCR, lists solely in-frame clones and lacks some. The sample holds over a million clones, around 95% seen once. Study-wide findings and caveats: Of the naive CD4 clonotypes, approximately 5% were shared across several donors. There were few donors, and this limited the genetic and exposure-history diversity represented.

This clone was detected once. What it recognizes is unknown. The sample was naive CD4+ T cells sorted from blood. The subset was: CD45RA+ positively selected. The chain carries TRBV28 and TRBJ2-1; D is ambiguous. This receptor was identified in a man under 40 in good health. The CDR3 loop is CASSLIQNEQFF. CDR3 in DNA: TGTGCCAGCAGTTTAATCCAGAATGAGCAGTTCTTC. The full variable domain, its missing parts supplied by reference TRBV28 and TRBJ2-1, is DVKVTQSSRYLVKRTGEKVFLECVQDMDHENMFWYRQDPGLGLRLIYFSYDVKMKEKGDIPEGYSVSREKKERFSLILESASTNQTSMYLCASSLIQNEQFFGPGTRLTVL.